This TCR beta chain was identified in a study of neurological immune-mediated disorders (dated by TCRdb to the late 2010s). Some background on the complete study: Among the roughly 34 multiple sclerosis patients, relapsing-remitting MS was present in some 31 and secondary progressive MS was present in 3. Of the 70 or so subjects in the cohort, around 15 were HAM/TSP patients, some 35 were multiple sclerosis patients, and some 20 were healthy controls. Alongside PBMC samples, the set of fewer than 110 TCR-beta libraries contained longitudinal samples, technical triplicates, and paired CD4+ and CD8+ T-cell subsets that had been sorted. Peripheral blood TCR-beta repertoires from HTLV-I-associated myelopathy (HAM/TSP) patients, multiple sclerosis patients and healthy controls were compared by UMI-based sequencing. Study-level results and caveats: The highest TCR clonal expansion was observed in HAM/TSP patients, whereas the lowest was observed in MS patients, even when compared with healthy controls. No identical CDR3 amino acid sequences were found to be shared among expanded clones across subjects, suggesting that TCR-beta repertoires were private in all groups. The MS cluster showed no association with clinical or MRI features, and the authors stated that larger cohorts are needed. Repertoires from 18 of 34 MS patients were grouped by phylogenetic analysis into a cluster of related CDR3 sequences, suggesting a possible repertoire-level signature.

Libraries from unsorted PBMCs were made from 2 million PBMCs kept in RNAlater at -80 degrees C until RNA extraction. Multiple sclerosis patients were enrolled in a US clinical protocol under which disease progression was evaluated by magnetic resonance imaging. Peripheral blood was subjected to Ficoll-Hypaque density gradient centrifugation to isolate PBMCs, which were then cryopreserved in liquid nitrogen. The junction carries 14 bases between V and J, which are trimmed by 5 bases and 4 bases respectively. Looking up the germline V gene yields CDR1 MDHEN and CDR2 SYDVKM. The CDR3 starts with the cysteine, ends with the phenylalanine, and has 14 residues. Only the CDR3 DNA stays, 42 bases, in frame from base 1. cDNA was synthesized by template-switch 5'RACE using a primer carrying a 10-nucleotide random unique molecular identifier by which each TCR transcript was tagged. Every sequencing run covered 15-18 subjects and yielded more than 160 million TCR-beta sequences. Total RNA was extracted with the RNeasy kit. Using the KAPA Real-time Library Amplification kit, TCR-beta VDJ regions were amplified with primers for the TCR constant region and the 5'RACE anchor. A first PCR added sample indexes and Illumina adaptors, after which a second PCR increased the library yield. The roughly 650 bp TCR product was size-selected on a 2% E-gel SizeSelection system after Ampure bead purification. Before pooling, libraries had their quality checked on a Bioanalyzer, their concentration measured with Qubit, and their quantity determined with the Kapa Library Quantification kit. An Illumina HiSeq 2500 sequenced the libraries paired-end 2 x 150 bp. To increase sequence diversity, roughly 24-32% phiX was spiked into each library pool. As for how the authors treated the data: The quality-filtered reads were processed with the UMI-based MiGEC pipeline, whose error correction step removed more than 80% of the raw TCR sequences. VDJ genes were aligned to IMGT germline references, and each clonotype was defined by a unique CDR3 amino acid sequence together with V-J genes. Clonal expansion, Shannon diversity and CDR3 relatedness (CalcPairwiseDistances, ClusterSamples) were evaluated with VDJtools, and phylogenetic trees were built with CLCbio workbench. Expanded clones were defined as having at least 8 unique UMIs, based on coefficient-of-variation modelling across technical triplicates. Starting from the raw public reads, TCRdb applied fastp trimming at Q25, assembled clones with MiXCR and retained in-frame beta chains. For every CDR3 protein sequence, its rows merge into one entry that carries the most common genes and DNA. TCRdb, rather than the study authors, made the V and J calls. In this sample the table shows about 55,000 distinct CDR3 sequences, about 4.2% of which occur a single time. 2.5% to 3.5% of the sample rests with the top ten.

This clonotype occurred a few times. Its recognized antigen is unknown. The sample holds no much larger clone one base away, and base qualities are not on file. The sequence was obtained from a man aged 50 to 59 with multiple sclerosis. The source material was PBMCs. The rearrangement combines TRBV28 with TRBJ1-2; the D gene cannot be named for sure. The DNA sequence is as follows: TGTGCCAGCAGTCTAGTGTTGGGAATCTATGGCTACACCTTC. This sequence encodes CASSLVLGIYGYTF.